These 10 T cell receptor beta chains came from one sample sequenced in a study of OX40 agonist ivuxolimab in advanced cancers. Clones were sequenced by immunoSEQ multiplex PCR, and TCRdb holds only the in-frame ones, with some missing. The sample consists of over 15,000 clones, about 70% of them appearing once. The material was CD4+ or CD8+ T cells sorted from blood, obtained in a trial of the OX40 agonist ivuxolimab. These receptors all come from an adult with an advanced solid tumor such as melanoma, head and neck, liver or kidney cancer.

The V call is TRBV7-9, the J call TRBJ1-1; 9 nucleotides line up with TRBD1. Trimming removed 5 bases from V and 1 base from J; junction bases left unmatched: 2. The CDR3 totals 14 residues. Germline assignment: CDR1 SEHNR and CDR2 FQNEAQ (reference sequence). CDR3 sequence: CASSRQGENTEAFF. Written as DNA, the CDR3 is TGTGCCAGCAGCCGACAGGGGGAGAACACTGAAGCTTTCTTT.

The rearrangement joins TRBV4-3 to TRBJ2-6, with D unresolved. This CDR3 is 16 amino acids long. Looked up from germline, CDR1 is LGHNA and CDR2 is YSLEER. V lost 0 bases to trimming and J lost 0 bases, with 6 bases between them. The CDR3 protein is CASSQDPYSGANVLTF. The CDR3 DNA reads TGCGCCAGCAGCCAAGACCCCTACTCTGGGGCCAACGTCCTGACTTTC.

J is TRBJ2-2 and V is TRBV5-1; TRBD1 might be the D (6 bases). This CDR3 spans 15 amino acids. V was clipped by 0 bases and J by 5 bases, with 11 bases between them. The germline V gene encodes CDR1 SGHRS and CDR2 YFSETQ. CDR3 coding DNA: TGCGCCAGCAGCTTGGGACAGGATCGGACCGGGGAGCTGTTTTTT. It encodes CASSLGQDRTGELFF.

The chain couples TRBV27 to TRBJ1-1; D might be TRBD1 (5 bases). V shed 3 bases and J shed 0 bases, with 8 bases lying between them. This CDR3 has 14 amino acids. Germline V lookup: CDR1 MNHEY, CDR2 SMNVEV (reference sequence). The CDR3 DNA sequence: TGTGCCAGCAGTTTGGCAGGGATGAACACTGAAGCTTTCTTT. It is translated as CASSLAGMNTEAFF.

This chain uses TRBV5-1 with TRBJ2-7; D is unclear. CDR1 is SGHRS and CDR2 is YFSETQ in the germline V gene. The ends were cut back, 1 base at V and 0 bases at J, with 5 bases in the middle. The CDR3 has 13 amino acids. CDR3: CASSLTTSYEQYF. CDR3 sequence (DNA): TGCGCCAGCAGCTTGACTACCTCCTACGAGCAGTACTTC.

The CDR3 loop is CASSTQLQGTNEQFF. CDR3 nucleotides: TGTGCCAGCAGTACCCAATTGCAGGGAACCAATGAGCAGTTCTTC. This rearrangement joins TRBV27 to TRBJ2-1; D may be TRBD1 (5 bases). The V end was cut by 5 bases, the J end by 6 bases, with 17 bases between. Germline values: CDR1 MNHEY, CDR2 SMNVEV (reference sequence). This CDR3 comprises 15 residues.

Here the CDR3 DNA reads TGCGCCAGCAGTGAGGAGACGAATGGAGATACGCAGTATTTT. Its protein product is CASSEETNGDTQYF. The chain combines TRBV10-1 with TRBJ2-3, with no clear D. The CDR3 spans 14 residues. The V end was cut by 2 bases, the J end by 5 bases, with 11 bases between. Per the germline V gene, CDR1 is WNHNN and CDR2 is SYGVQD (reference sequence).

This sequence joins TRBV6-5 and TRBJ2-7, with TRBD1 matching 9 bases. Germline assignment: CDR1 MNHEY and CDR2 SVGAGI. V trimming: 8 bases; J trimming: 5 bases; junction bases outside the gene matches: 13. The CDR3 extends over 15 amino acids. The CDR3 nucleotides are TGTGCCAGCGACATCCTGGGACAGGGAATTGACGAGCAGTACTTC. Protein: CASDILGQGIDEQYF.

Note on this clone: It may be a read error: a sequence one base away is much more abundant. The CDR3 DNA sequence: TGCACCGTGGGGGGGGGAGACAGGGGCCACTCCTACGAGCAGTACTTC. Amino acid sequence: CTVGGGDRGHSYEQYF. V is TRBV29-1 and J is TRBJ2-7, with D maybe TRBD1 (8 bases). Germline V gene sequence: CDR1 SQVTM, CDR2 ANQGSEA. This CDR3 is 16 amino acids long.

This clone was counted only a few times. The chain has TRBV7-5 and TRBJ2-5; no check of the table's D call, TRBD2, against the DNA was made. TRBV7-5 represents a pseudogene. CDR3 length: 17 residues. The chain's CDR3 is CARSFIAPSGVQETQYF. The CDR3 coding sequence is TGTGCCAGAAGCTTCATCGCCCCTAGCGGGGTCCAAGAGACCCAGTACTTC.